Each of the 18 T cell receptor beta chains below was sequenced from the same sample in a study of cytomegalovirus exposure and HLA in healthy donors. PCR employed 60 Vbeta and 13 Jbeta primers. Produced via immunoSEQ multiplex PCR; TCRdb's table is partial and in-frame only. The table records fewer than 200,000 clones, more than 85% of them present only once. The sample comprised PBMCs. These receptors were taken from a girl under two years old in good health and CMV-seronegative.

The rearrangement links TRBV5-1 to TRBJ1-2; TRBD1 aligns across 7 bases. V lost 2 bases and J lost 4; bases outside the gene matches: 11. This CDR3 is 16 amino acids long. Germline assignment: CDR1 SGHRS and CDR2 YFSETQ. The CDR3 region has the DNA TGCGCCAGCAGCTTCGCGACAGGGCCAAGTGTCTATGGCTACACCTTC. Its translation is CASSFATGPSVYGYTF.

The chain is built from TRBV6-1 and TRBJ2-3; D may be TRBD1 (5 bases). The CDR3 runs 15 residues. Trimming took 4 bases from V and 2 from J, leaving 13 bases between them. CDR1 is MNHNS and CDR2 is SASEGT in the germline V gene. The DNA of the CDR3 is TGTGCCAGCAGTGGAAACAGGCCGGTCACAGATACGCAGTATTTT. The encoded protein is CASSGNRPVTDTQYF.

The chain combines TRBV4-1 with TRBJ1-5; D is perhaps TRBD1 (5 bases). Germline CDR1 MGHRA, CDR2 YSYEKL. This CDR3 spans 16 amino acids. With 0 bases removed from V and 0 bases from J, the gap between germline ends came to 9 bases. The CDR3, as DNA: TGCGCCAGCAGCCAAGATCGGACAAATAGCAATCAGCCCCAGCATTTT. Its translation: CASSQDRTNSNQPQHF.

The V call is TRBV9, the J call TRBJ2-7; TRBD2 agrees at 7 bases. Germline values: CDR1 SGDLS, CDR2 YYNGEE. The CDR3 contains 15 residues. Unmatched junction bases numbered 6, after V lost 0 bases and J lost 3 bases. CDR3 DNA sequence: TGTGCCAGCAGCGTAGCGCCCGGGGGGTTCTACGAGCAGTACTTC. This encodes CASSVAPGGFYEQYF.

This CDR3 is CASSLLGLAEASGSYNEQFF. The CDR3 nucleotides read TGCGCCAGCAGCTTACTAGGACTAGCGGAGGCTTCCGGCTCCTACAATGAGCAGTTCTTC. The chain is built from TRBV5-1 and TRBJ2-1; 10 nucleotides line up with TRBD2. Germline lookup yields CDR1 SGHRS and CDR2 YFSETQ. This CDR3 has 20 amino acids. J lost 0 bases, V lost 2 bases, and 14 bases had no gene match.

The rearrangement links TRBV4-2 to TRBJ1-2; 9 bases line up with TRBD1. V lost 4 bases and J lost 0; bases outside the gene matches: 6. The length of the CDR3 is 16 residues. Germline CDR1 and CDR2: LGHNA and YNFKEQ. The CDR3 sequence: CASSPSRDRANYGYTF. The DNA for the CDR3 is TGTGCCAGCAGCCCGTCCCGGGACAGGGCTAACTATGGCTACACCTTC.

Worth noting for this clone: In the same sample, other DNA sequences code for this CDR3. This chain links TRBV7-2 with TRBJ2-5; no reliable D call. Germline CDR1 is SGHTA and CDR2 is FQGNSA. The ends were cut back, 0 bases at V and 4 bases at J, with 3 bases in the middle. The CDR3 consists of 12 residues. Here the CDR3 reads CASSLARETQYF. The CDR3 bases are TGTGCCAGCAGCTTAGCTCGAGAGACCCAGTACTTC. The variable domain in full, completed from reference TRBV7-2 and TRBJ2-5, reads GAGVSQSPSNKVTEKGKDVELRCDPISGHTALYWYRQSLGQGLEFLIYFQGNSAPDKSGLPSDRFSAERTGGSVSTLTIQRTQQEDSAVYLCASSLARETQYFGPGTRLLVL.

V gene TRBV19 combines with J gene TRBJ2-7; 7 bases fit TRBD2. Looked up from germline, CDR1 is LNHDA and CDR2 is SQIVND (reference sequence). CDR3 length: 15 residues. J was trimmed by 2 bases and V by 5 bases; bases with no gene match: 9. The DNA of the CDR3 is TGTGCCAGTAGTCCCCGTGGGGCGGGAGCCTACGAGCAGTACTTC. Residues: CASSPRGAGAYEQYF.

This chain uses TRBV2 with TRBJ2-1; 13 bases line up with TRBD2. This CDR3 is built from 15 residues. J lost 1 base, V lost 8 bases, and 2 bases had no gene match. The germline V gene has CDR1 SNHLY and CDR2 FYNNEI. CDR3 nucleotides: TGTGCCAGCTGGGGACTAGCGGGGTCCTACAATGAGCAGTTCTTC. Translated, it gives CASWGLAGSYNEQFF.

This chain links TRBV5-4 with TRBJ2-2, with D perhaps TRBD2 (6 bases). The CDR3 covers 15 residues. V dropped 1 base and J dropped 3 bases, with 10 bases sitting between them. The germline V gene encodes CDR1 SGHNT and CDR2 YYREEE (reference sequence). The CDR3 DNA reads TGTGCCAGCAGCTTGATTGCGGGGTACACCGGGGAGCTGTTTTTT. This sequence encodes CASSLIAGYTGELFF.

CDR3 sequence reads: CASSPLTGSAYTF. The CDR3 DNA sequence: TGTGCCAGCAGTCCTCTTACGGGGAGTGCCTACACCTTC. The V and J genes are TRBV6-5 and TRBJ1-2; D unresolved. CDR1 is MNHEY and CDR2 is SVGAGI in the germline V gene. This CDR3 has 13 residues. Trimming took 5 bases from V and 10 from J, leaving 17 bases between them.

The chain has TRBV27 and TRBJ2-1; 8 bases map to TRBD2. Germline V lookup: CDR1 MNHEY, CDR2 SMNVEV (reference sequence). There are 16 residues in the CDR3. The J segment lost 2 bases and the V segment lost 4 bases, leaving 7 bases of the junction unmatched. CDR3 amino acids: CASSSLSGVTYNEQFF. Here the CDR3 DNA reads TGTGCCAGCAGTTCCCTTAGCGGGGTAACCTACAATGAGCAGTTCTTC.

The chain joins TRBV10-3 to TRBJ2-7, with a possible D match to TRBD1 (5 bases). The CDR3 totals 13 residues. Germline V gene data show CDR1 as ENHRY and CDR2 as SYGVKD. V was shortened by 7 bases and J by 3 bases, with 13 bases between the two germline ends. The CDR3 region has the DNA TGTGCCATCACTTCGCAGGGAAACTACGAGCAGTACTTC. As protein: CAITSQGNYEQYF.

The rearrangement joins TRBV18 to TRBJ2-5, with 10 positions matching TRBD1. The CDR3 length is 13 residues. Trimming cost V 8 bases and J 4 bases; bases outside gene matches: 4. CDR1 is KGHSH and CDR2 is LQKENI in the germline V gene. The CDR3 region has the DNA TGTGCCAGCCGATGGACAGGGGGAGAGACCCAGTACTTC. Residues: CASRWTGGETQYF.

The CDR3 region is CASSPTGTGNQETQYF. For the CDR3, the DNA is TGCGCCAGCAGCCCCACCGGGACTGGAAATCAAGAGACCCAGTACTTC. The chain is built from TRBV5-1 and TRBJ2-5; tentative D call: TRBD2 (6 bases). V was trimmed by 4 bases and J by 2 bases, leaving 18 bases between them. This CDR3 contains 16 residues. Germline V gives CDR1 SGHRS, CDR2 YFSETQ.

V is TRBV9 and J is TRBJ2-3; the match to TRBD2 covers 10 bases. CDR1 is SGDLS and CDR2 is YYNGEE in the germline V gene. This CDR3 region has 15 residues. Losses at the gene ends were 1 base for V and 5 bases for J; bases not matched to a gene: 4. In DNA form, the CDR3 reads TGTGCCAGCAGCGTAAAGTTAGCGGGGGGAGATACGCAGTATTTT. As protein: CASSVKLAGGDTQYF.

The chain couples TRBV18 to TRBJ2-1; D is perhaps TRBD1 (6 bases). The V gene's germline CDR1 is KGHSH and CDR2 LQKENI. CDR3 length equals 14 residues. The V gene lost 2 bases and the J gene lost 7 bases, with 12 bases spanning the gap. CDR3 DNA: TGTGCCAGCTCACCAGACAGGTCGGTTAATGAGCAGTTCTTC. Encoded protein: CASSPDRSVNEQFF.

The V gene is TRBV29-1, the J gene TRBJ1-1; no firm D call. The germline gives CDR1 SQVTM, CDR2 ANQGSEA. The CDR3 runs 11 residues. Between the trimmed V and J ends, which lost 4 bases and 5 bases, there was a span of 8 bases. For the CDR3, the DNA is TGCAGCGTTGGGAAGAGGACTGAAGCTTTCTTT. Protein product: CSVGKRTEAFF. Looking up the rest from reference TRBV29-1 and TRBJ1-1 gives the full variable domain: SAVISQKPSRDICQRGTSLTIQCQVDSQVTMMFWYRQQPGQSLTLIATANQGSEATYESGFVIDKFPISRPNLTFSTLTVSNMSPEDSSIYLCSVGKRTEAFFGQGTRLTVV.